A selection of T cell receptor beta chains follows, all from one sample in a study of cytomegalovirus exposure and HLA in healthy donors. Sequencing was performed with immunoSEQ multiplex PCR; in TCRdb, only in-frame clones are kept and a portion is missing. The sample consists of 150,000 to 170,000 clones, 75% to 85% of them appearing once. Sequenced input: PBMCs. The receptors were sampled from a woman in her thirties or forties in good health and CMV-seropositive. Both conserved end residues are part of each CDR3. The D gene is left open where the match is weak. Expanded clones get a size class; other rows say once, few or many, or leave the size out.

V gene: TRBV11-1
CDR3 length: 16
J gene: TRBJ2-1
clone size: -
D gene: -
CDR3 DNA: TGTGCCAGCAGCCCTCCGGAGGGGCCGGAATACAATGAGCAGTTCTTC
CDR3 protein: CASSPPEGPEYNEQFF

V gene: TRBV27
CDR3 length: 10
J gene: TRBJ2-3
clone size: few
D gene: -
CDR3 DNA: TGTGCCAGTCGGGGGTACACGCAGTATTTT
CDR3 protein: CASRGYTQYF

V gene: TRBV9
CDR3 length: 13
J gene: TRBJ2-3
clone size: -
D gene: -
CDR3 DNA: TGTGCCAGCACCAGTCATGGCACAGATACGCAGTATTTT
CDR3 protein: CASTSHGTDTQYF

V gene: TRBV21-1
CDR3 length: 12
J gene: TRBJ2-7
clone size: -
D gene: -
CDR3 DNA: TGTGCCAGCCTCCTGACTAGCGGCGAGCAGTACTTC
CDR3 protein: CASLLTSGEQYF

V gene: TRBV5-1
CDR3 length: 16
J gene: TRBJ2-3
clone size: -
D gene: -
CDR3 DNA: TGCGCCAGCAGCTTGGCTCGAGGGGCGGGGACAGATACGCAGTATTTT
CDR3 protein: CASSLARGAGTDTQYF

V gene: TRBV29-1
CDR3 length: 14
J gene: TRBJ2-2
clone size: -
D gene: TRBD1
CDR3 DNA: TGCAGCGCCCGGGACAGGGGGAACACCGGGGAGCTGTTTTTT
CDR3 protein: CSARDRGNTGELFF

V gene: TRBV14
CDR3 length: 14
J gene: TRBJ2-7
clone size: -
D gene: -
CDR3 DNA: TGTGCCAGCAGCCAAGGTAACAGCCCATACGAGCAGTACTTC
CDR3 protein: CASSQGNSPYEQYF

V gene: TRBV7-6
CDR3 length: 13
J gene: TRBJ1-2
clone size: -
D gene: -
CDR3 DNA: TGTGCCAGCAGCTCAGAAGGGGGCTATGGCTACACCTTC
CDR3 protein: CASSSEGGYGYTF

V gene: TRBV15
CDR3 length: 15
J gene: TRBJ2-7
clone size: -
D gene: TRBD2
CDR3 DNA: TGTGCCACCAGCAGAGGGACTAGCGGCAACCTCCTGCAGTACTTC
CDR3 protein: CATSRGTSGNLLQYF

V gene: TRBV27
CDR3 length: 16
J gene: TRBJ1-2
clone size: -
D gene: -
CDR3 DNA: TGTGCCAGCAGTTTATCGAGGGCGGAGGCTAACTATGGCTACACCTTC
CDR3 protein: CASSLSRAEANYGYTF

V gene: TRBV15
CDR3 length: 13
J gene: TRBJ1-2
clone size: few
D gene: -
CDR3 DNA: TGTGCCACCAGCAGAGGAGGCTCCGGAGGCTACACCTTC
CDR3 protein: CATSRGGSGGYTF

V gene: TRBV6-1
CDR3 length: 14
J gene: TRBJ2-2
clone size: -
D gene: -
CDR3 DNA: TGTGCCAGCTGGGGACACCGGAACACCGGGGAGCTGTTTTTT
CDR3 protein: CASWGHRNTGELFF

V gene: TRBV5-5
CDR3 length: 14
J gene: TRBJ2-7
clone size: -
D gene: -
CDR3 DNA: TGTGCCAGCAGCGTACTCCCGGCGCCGGGTGAGCAGTACTTC
CDR3 protein: CASSVLPAPGEQYF

V gene: TRBV2
CDR3 length: 15
J gene: TRBJ2-5
clone size: -
D gene: TRBD2
CDR3 DNA: TGTGCCAGCAGTGTTCCGGCGGGAGGTCCCGAGACCCAGTACTTC
CDR3 protein: CASSVPAGGPETQYF

V gene: TRBV5-5
CDR3 length: 16
J gene: TRBJ1-4
clone size: -
D gene: -
CDR3 DNA: TGTGCCAGCAGCTTGTCGGGAAGCCCAACTAATGAAAAACTGTTTTTT
CDR3 protein: CASSLSGSPTNEKLFF

V gene: TRBV6-5
CDR3 length: 14
J gene: TRBJ2-7
clone size: -
D gene: TRBD2
CDR3 DNA: TGTGCCAGCAAAATAGCGGGAGGGGCCTACGAGCAGTACTTC
CDR3 protein: CASKIAGGAYEQYF

V gene: TRBV27
CDR3 length: 13
J gene: TRBJ2-1
clone size: -
D gene: -
CDR3 DNA: TGTGCCAGCAGTTTATCGGGGGCCAATGAGCAGTTCTTC
CDR3 protein: CASSLSGANEQFF

V gene: TRBV30
CDR3 length: 14
J gene: TRBJ2-1
clone size: few
D gene: TRBD1
CDR3 DNA: TGTGCCAGGACGGGACAGCCATACTACAATGAGCAGTTCTTC
CDR3 protein: CARTGQPYYNEQFF

V gene: TRBV7-9
CDR3 length: 16
J gene: TRBJ2-3
clone size: -
D gene: TRBD2
CDR3 DNA: TGTGCCAGCAGCAAGAGACTAGCGGGGCTCACAGATACGCAGTATTTT
CDR3 protein: CASSKRLAGLTDTQYF

V gene: TRBV15
CDR3 length: 15
J gene: TRBJ1-5
clone size: once
D gene: TRBD1
CDR3 DNA: TGTGCCACCAGCAGAGAAGGGGGCCCCATACAGCCCCAGCATTTT
CDR3 protein: CATSREGGPIQPQHF

V gene: TRBV13
CDR3 length: 16
J gene: TRBJ2-2
clone size: -
D gene: -
CDR3 DNA: TGTGCCAGCAGCTTAGGGTGGCCCCAGGGCACCGGGGAGCTGTTTTTT
CDR3 protein: CASSLGWPQGTGELFF

V gene: TRBV2
CDR3 length: 12
J gene: TRBJ2-1
clone size: -
D gene: TRBD1
CDR3 DNA: TGTGCCGGGGGACAGGTAAACAATGAGCAGTTCTTC
CDR3 protein: CAGGQVNNEQFF

V gene: TRBV13
CDR3 length: 15
J gene: TRBJ2-1
clone size: -
D gene: TRBD2
CDR3 DNA: TGTGCCAGCAGCTCCTCCTATCGGGGGGACAATGAGCAGTTCTTC
CDR3 protein: CASSSSYRGDNEQFF

V gene: TRBV29-1
CDR3 length: 14
J gene: TRBJ2-3
clone size: -
D gene: -
CDR3 DNA: TGCAGCGTTGAAGGGCCAGCGGGCACAGATGCGCAGTATTTT
CDR3 protein: CSVEGPAGTDAQYF

V gene: TRBV5-1
CDR3 length: 14
J gene: TRBJ2-2
clone size: -
D gene: -
CDR3 DNA: TGCGCCAGCAGCCCCCGGTTTGACACCGGGGAGCTGTTTTTT
CDR3 protein: CASSPRFDTGELFF

V gene: TRBV7-2
CDR3 length: 16
J gene: TRBJ2-7
clone size: once
D gene: TRBD2
CDR3 DNA: TGTGCCAGCAGCTTAGGCGGGGGGGCTGGCCCCTACGAGCAGTACTTC
CDR3 protein: CASSLGGGAGPYEQYF

V gene: TRBV7-8
CDR3 length: 15
J gene: TRBJ2-2
clone size: -
D gene: TRBD1
CDR3 DNA: TGTGCCAGCAGGGCAAACCAGGGGGCGACCGGGGAGCTGTTTTTT
CDR3 protein: CASRANQGATGELFF

V gene: TRBV9
CDR3 length: 15
J gene: TRBJ1-3
clone size: -
D gene: -
CDR3 DNA: TGTGCCAGCAGCGCTTCATGGAGCTCTGGAAACACCATATATTTT
CDR3 protein: CASSASWSSGNTIYF

V gene: TRBV27
CDR3 length: 13
J gene: TRBJ1-2
clone size: few
D gene: TRBD1
CDR3 DNA: TGTGCCAGCAGTATACAGGGGGCGCTTGGCTACACCTTC
CDR3 protein: CASSIQGALGYTF

V gene: TRBV18
CDR3 length: 14
J gene: TRBJ2-7
clone size: once
D gene: -
CDR3 DNA: TGTGCCAGCTCTGGGGGGGCGCAAATCTACGAGCAGTACTTC
CDR3 protein: CASSGGAQIYEQYF

V gene: TRBV2
CDR3 length: 13
J gene: TRBJ2-7
clone size: few
D gene: -
CDR3 DNA: TGTGCCAGCAGTGAAGGGCCCGCCTACGAGCAGTACTTC
CDR3 protein: CASSEGPAYEQYF

V gene: TRBV10-3
CDR3 length: 14
J gene: TRBJ1-1
clone size: -
D gene: -
CDR3 DNA: TGTGCCATCAGTGAGTTACCAGGGAACACTGAAGCTTTCTTT
CDR3 protein: CAISELPGNTEAFF

V gene: TRBV30
CDR3 length: 17
J gene: TRBJ2-1
clone size: once
D gene: TRBD2
CDR3 DNA: TGTGCCTGGAGATATAGTTTAGCGGGGAGAGGTTACAATGAGCAGTTCTTC
CDR3 protein: CAWRYSLAGRGYNEQFF

V gene: TRBV5-1
CDR3 length: 14
J gene: TRBJ2-4
clone size: -
D gene: -
CDR3 DNA: TGCGCCAGCAGCTTGCCCGGTTCCAAAAACATTCAGTACTTC
CDR3 protein: CASSLPGSKNIQYF

V gene: TRBV2
CDR3 length: 13
J gene: TRBJ1-5
clone size: -
D gene: -
CDR3 DNA: TGTGCCAGCAGGCAGGAGGGGTATCAGCCCCAGCATTTT
CDR3 protein: CASRQEGYQPQHF

V gene: TRBV7-9
CDR3 length: 17
J gene: TRBJ2-1
clone size: -
D gene: -
CDR3 DNA: TGTGCCAGCAGCCGAAGAGAGACACAGGGGGGGGACAATGAGCAGTTCTTC
CDR3 protein: CASSRRETQGGDNEQFF

V gene: TRBV29-1
CDR3 length: 14
J gene: TRBJ2-1
clone size: -
D gene: TRBD2
CDR3 DNA: TGCAGCGTGAAGACTAGCGGGAGGGACAATGAGCAGTTCTTC
CDR3 protein: CSVKTSGRDNEQFF

V gene: TRBV5-1
CDR3 length: 15
J gene: TRBJ2-1
clone size: -
D gene: -
CDR3 DNA: TGCGCCAGCAGCACCGGGGGGCCCTCCTACAATGAGCAGTTCTTC
CDR3 protein: CASSTGGPSYNEQFF

V gene: TRBV7-9
CDR3 length: 14
J gene: TRBJ1-5
clone size: -
D gene: -
CDR3 DNA: TGTGCCAGCAGCTCCGACAGTAGCAATCAGCCCCAGCATTTT
CDR3 protein: CASSSDSSNQPQHF

V gene: TRBV5-4
CDR3 length: 15
J gene: TRBJ2-7
clone size: -
D gene: -
CDR3 DNA: TGTGCCAGCAGCTGGGACTCCACGAGCTCCTACGAGCAGTACTTC
CDR3 protein: CASSWDSTSSYEQYF

V gene: TRBV29-1
CDR3 length: 16
J gene: TRBJ2-7
clone size: -
D gene: TRBD2
CDR3 DNA: TGCAGCGTTGAAAGTATAGCGGGAGGACGCGACTACGAGCAGTACTTC
CDR3 protein: CSVESIAGGRDYEQYF

V gene: TRBV7-9
CDR3 length: 11
J gene: TRBJ2-7
clone size: -
D gene: -
CDR3 DNA: TGTGCCAGCAGCACCCCAGGGGAGCAGTACTTC
CDR3 protein: CASSTPGEQYF

V gene: TRBV19
CDR3 length: 16
J gene: TRBJ2-5
clone size: once
D gene: -
CDR3 DNA: TGTGCCAGTAGTATAGATCTGGCCAGGGGTGGAGAGACCCAGTACTTC
CDR3 protein: CASSIDLARGGETQYF

V gene: TRBV7-9
CDR3 length: 16
J gene: TRBJ2-3
clone size: few
D gene: TRBD2
CDR3 DNA: TGTGCCAGCAGCGCGGGACTAGCGGGAGTTGCAGATACGCAGTATTTT
CDR3 protein: CASSAGLAGVADTQYF

V gene: TRBV5-4
CDR3 length: 17
J gene: TRBJ1-5
clone size: -
D gene: -
CDR3 DNA: TGTGCCAGCAGCTTGGGACCTGAAGGGGGAGGCAATCAGCCCCAGCATTTT
CDR3 protein: CASSLGPEGGGNQPQHF

V gene: TRBV30
CDR3 length: 12
J gene: TRBJ1-5
clone size: -
D gene: -
CDR3 DNA: TGTGCCTGGAGCCTAGGCCCTGGGCCCCAGCATTTT
CDR3 protein: CAWSLGPGPQHF

V gene: TRBV5-4
CDR3 length: 12
J gene: TRBJ2-5
clone size: -
D gene: -
CDR3 DNA: TGTGCCAGCAGACGGCCAGGGGAGACCCAGTACTTC
CDR3 protein: CASRRPGETQYF

V gene: TRBV7-3
CDR3 length: 13
J gene: TRBJ2-3
clone size: -
D gene: -
CDR3 DNA: TGTGCCAGCAGCACACATTCCCTTGATACGCAGTATTTT
CDR3 protein: CASSTHSLDTQYF

V gene: TRBV19
CDR3 length: 16
J gene: TRBJ2-7
clone size: -
D gene: TRBD2
CDR3 DNA: TGTGCCAGTAGTAGACGAACCGGGACTAGCGCCAACGAGCAGTACTTC
CDR3 protein: CASSRRTGTSANEQYF

V gene: TRBV6-1
CDR3 length: 13
J gene: TRBJ1-2
clone size: -
D gene: TRBD1
CDR3 DNA: TGTGCCAGCTCGGACAGGGTAAACTATGGCTACACCTTC
CDR3 protein: CASSDRVNYGYTF

V gene: TRBV29-1
CDR3 length: 13
J gene: TRBJ2-1
clone size: -
D gene: -
CDR3 DNA: TGCAGCGTTGTGGGCAGCTCCTACAATGAGCAGTTCTTC
CDR3 protein: CSVVGSSYNEQFF

V gene: TRBV5-1
CDR3 length: 17
J gene: TRBJ2-7
clone size: -
D gene: TRBD2
CDR3 DNA: TGCGCCAGCAGCTTGGGGAACTCCGGGACTAGATCCTACGAGCAGTACTTC
CDR3 protein: CASSLGNSGTRSYEQYF

V gene: TRBV5-5
CDR3 length: 14
J gene: TRBJ2-3
clone size: -
D gene: TRBD2
CDR3 DNA: TGTGCCAGCAGCTCACCCCAGGGAGGGGATACGCAGTATTTT
CDR3 protein: CASSSPQGGDTQYF

V gene: TRBV6-5
CDR3 length: 14
J gene: TRBJ1-1
clone size: -
D gene: TRBD1
CDR3 DNA: TGTGCCAGCAGTCCCGACAGGGGGCCGACTGAAGCTTTCTTT
CDR3 protein: CASSPDRGPTEAFF

V gene: TRBV9
CDR3 length: 18
J gene: TRBJ2-5
clone size: -
D gene: TRBD2
CDR3 DNA: TGTGCCAGCAGCCGCTCTAGCGGGAGGCCCCCCCGGGTGGAGACCCAGTACTTC
CDR3 protein: CASSRSSGRPPRVETQYF

V gene: TRBV7-2
CDR3 length: 16
J gene: TRBJ2-1
clone size: -
D gene: TRBD2
CDR3 DNA: TGTGCCAGCAGCTACCCAGGACTAGCCAGGCCCAATGAGCAGTTCTTC
CDR3 protein: CASSYPGLARPNEQFF

V gene: TRBV6-6
CDR3 length: 16
J gene: TRBJ1-5
clone size: -
D gene: -
CDR3 DNA: TGTGCCAGCAGTTACTCGAATGAGGGTCGGAATCAGCCCCAGCATTTT
CDR3 protein: CASSYSNEGRNQPQHF